What follows are 14 T cell receptor beta chains derived from one specimen sequenced in a study of T cell responses to AZD1222 COVID-19 vaccine. Profiling relied on immunoSEQ multiplex PCR, and the TCRdb table lists in-frame clones only, not all of them. The data show 85,000 or so clones, 85% to 95% seen once. This specimen was peripheral blood, taken 28 days after the second AZD1222 dose. These receptors originate from an adult who received the AZD1222 COVID-19 vaccine.

This chain joins TRBV10-1 and TRBJ2-3; TRBD2 matches at 9 bases. V gave up 4 bases and J gave up 2 bases; unmatched junction bases: 7. Germline CDR1 and CDR2: WNHNN and SYGVQD (reference sequence). There are 16 residues in the CDR3. The CDR3 DNA is TGCGCCAGCAGTGCTTTAGCGGGGGATCTCACAGATACGCAGTATTTT. It yields the protein CASSALAGDLTDTQYF.

V and J are TRBV4-2 and TRBJ1-1, with 11 nucleotides matching TRBD1. CDR1 and CDR2 (germline): LGHNA, YNFKEQ. Losses at the gene ends were 2 bases for V and 4 bases for J; bases not matched to a gene: 9. The CDR3 contains 17 residues. The CDR3 DNA is TGTGCCAGCAGCCAACCCGGGACAGGGGGTGAAAGCACTGAAGCTTTCTTT. Amino acids: CASSQPGTGGESTEAFF.

The chain uses TRBV7-9 and TRBJ1-3, with TRBD1 as a possible D gene (5 bases). Germline V gene sequence: CDR1 SEHNR, CDR2 FQNEAQ (reference sequence). V lost 2 bases and J lost 4, with 12 bases in between. The CDR3 consists of 15 residues. The CDR3 loop is CASSLLARAGNTIYF. CDR3 bases: TGTGCCAGCAGCTTACTCGCCAGGGCGGGAAACACCATATATTTT.

The chain employs TRBV18 and TRBJ2-3; a weak D match, TRBD1 (6 bases). CDR1 is KGHSH and CDR2 is LQKENI in the germline V gene. The CDR3 totals 14 residues. The V end lost 4 bases, the J end lost 3 bases, and 11 bases lay between the germline ends. CDR3 DNA: TGTGCCAGCTCACAGCAGGGGTTAACAGATACGCAGTATTTT. Translated: CASSQQGLTDTQYF.

V and J are TRBV19 and TRBJ1-1; D not resolved. Germline assignment: CDR1 LNHDA and CDR2 SQIVND (reference sequence). This CDR3 has 15 amino acids. V lost 7 bases and J lost 1, with 16 bases in between. The CDR3 reads CASIPSRARNTEAFF. Here the CDR3 DNA reads TGTGCCAGTATCCCTTCTCGGGCGAGGAACACTGAAGCTTTCTTT.

This rearrangement joins TRBV19 to TRBJ2-7; perhaps TRBD2 as D (6 bases). The CDR3 has 14 residues. Germline V gene data show CDR1 as LNHDA and CDR2 as SQIVND (reference sequence). V gave up 3 bases and J gave up 4 bases, with 13 bases separating them. Here the CDR3 reads CASSIDRGGYEQYF. As DNA, the CDR3 is TGTGCCAGTAGTATCGACCGGGGAGGATACGAGCAGTACTTC. The full variable domain, its missing parts supplied by reference TRBV19 and TRBJ2-7, is DGGITQSPKYLFRKEGQNVTLSCEQNLNHDAMYWYRQDPGQGLRLIYYSQIVNDFQKGDIAEGYSVSREKKESFPLTVTSAQKNPTAFYLCASSIDRGGYEQYFGPGTRLTVT.

This chain connects TRBV18 to TRBJ1-1, with D possibly TRBD1 on 5 matching bases. The V end was cut by 5 bases, the J end by 3 bases, with 10 bases between. Germline-derived CDR1 and CDR2 are KGHSH and LQKENI. This CDR3 is built from 13 residues. The CDR3 reads CASSGKQDTEAFF. CDR3 sequence (DNA): TGTGCCAGCTCAGGAAAACAGGACACTGAAGCTTTCTTT. The full variable domain, in which reference TRBV18 and TRBJ1-1 provide the parts outside the CDR3, is NAGVMQNPRHLVRRRGQEARLRCSPMKGHSHVYWYRQLPEEGLKFMVYLQKENIIDESGMPKERFSAEFPKEGPSILRIQQVVRGDSAAYFCASSGKQDTEAFFGQGTRLTVV.

V usage is TRBV6-5 and J usage is TRBJ1-4, with D perhaps TRBD1 (5 bases). There are 14 residues in the CDR3. Trimming removed 6 bases at V and 7 bases at J, with 15 bases between. The germline CDR1 and CDR2 sequences are MNHEY and SVGAGI. The CDR3 loop is CASRLGGSGEKLFF. The CDR3 region has the DNA TGTGCCAGCAGACTGGGGGGATCGGGTGAAAAACTGTTTTTT.

The chain couples TRBV28 to TRBJ1-4; D remains ambiguous. V was cut by 5 bases and J by 0 bases, with 1 base left in between. CDR3 length: 12 amino acids. Looked up from germline, CDR1 is MDHEN and CDR2 is SYDVKM. CDR3 loop: CASSATNEKLFF. The CDR3 nucleotides are TGTGCCAGCAGTGCAACTAATGAAAAACTGTTTTTT.

V and J are TRBV5-1 and TRBJ2-7; D ambiguous. V lost 3 bases and J lost 3, with 10 bases in between. Germline lookup yields CDR1 SGHRS and CDR2 YFSETQ. The CDR3 is made up of 13 amino acids. CDR3 DNA sequence: TGCGCCAGCAGCTCCCAGTCCTTCTACGAGCAGTACTTC. Its translation is CASSSQSFYEQYF.

J is TRBJ2-1 and V is TRBV7-9; 10 nucleotides match TRBD2. The CDR3 runs to 15 residues. The trim removed 6 bases at V and 5 bases at J, leaving 7 bases unmatched. CDR1 is SEHNR, CDR2 FQNEAQ, per germline (reference sequence). The DNA of the CDR3 is TGTGCCAGCAGGAGGGGGACTAGCGCGAACAATGAGCAGTTCTTC. Amino acids: CASRRGTSANNEQFF.

The J gene is TRBJ1-2, the V gene TRBV20-1; the D gene is possibly TRBD1 (5 bases). Trimming shortened V by 6 bases and J by 4 bases, and 9 bases separated the two germline ends. The CDR3 runs to 11 residues. Germline CDR1 and CDR2: DFQATT and SNEGSKA (reference sequence). CDR3 sequence reads: CSAGRGYGYTF. The CDR3 coding sequence is TGCAGTGCGGGGCGCGGCTATGGCTACACCTTC.

The chain links TRBV5-1 to TRBJ2-6; D not certain. Germline assignment: CDR1 SGHRS and CDR2 YFSETQ. The CDR3 sequence is 14 residues long. V was pared by 0 bases and J by 0 bases, with 1 base between. DNA of the CDR3: TGCGCCAGCAGCTTGGGCTCTGGGGCCAACGTCCTGACTTTC. Translating it yields CASSLGSGANVLTF.

The V call is TRBV7-2, the J call TRBJ2-7; 9 bases agree with TRBD1. The CDR3 length is 14 residues. CDR1 is SGHTA and CDR2 is FQGNSA in the germline V gene. V lost 5 bases and J lost 3; bases outside the gene matches: 5. CDR3 amino acids: CASSVRDRDYEQYF. DNA of the CDR3: TGTGCCAGCAGCGTCCGGGACAGGGACTACGAGCAGTACTTC.